Listed here are 8 T cell receptor beta chains from one sample, sequenced in a study of beta chain features in type 1 diabetes. Expressed TCRB transcripts were sequenced because the entire RNA isolate underwent reverse transcription. Profiled with immunoSEQ multiplex PCR; TCRdb holds only in-frame clones, not every one. The sample yields almost 350,000 clones, approximately 8.2% seen once. What was sequenced was central memory CD4+ T cells from blood. These receptors all stem from a woman between 18 and 29 years old in good health.

This clone was observed a handful of times. This chain joins TRBV19 and TRBJ2-1; D ambiguous. The CDR3 runs to 13 residues. V lost 4 bases and J 5 bases, leaving 9 bases between the germline ends. The germline V gene encodes CDR1 LNHDA and CDR2 SQIVND (reference sequence). The DNA of the CDR3 is TGTGCCAGTAGTAGTAGGGTTAACAATGAGCAGTTCTTC. Amino acids: CASSSRVNNEQFF.

This clone showed up just a few times. This chain joins TRBV6-5 and TRBJ2-3, with 7 nucleotides matching TRBD2. The germline V gene encodes CDR1 MNHEY and CDR2 SVGAGI. V dropped 0 bases and J dropped 2; count of bases not matched to a gene: 5. This CDR3 is 16 amino acids long. CDR3 region: CASSYSNRDYTDTQYF. The CDR3, as DNA: TGTGCCAGCAGTTACTCGAACCGGGACTACACAGATACGCAGTATTTT.

The V and J genes are TRBV28 and TRBJ2-7; TRBD2 matches 14 bases. This CDR3 comprises 16 residues. Germline V gives CDR1 MDHEN, CDR2 SYDVKM. The J segment lost 3 bases and the V segment lost 4 bases, leaving 5 bases of the junction unmatched. The CDR3 bases are TGTGCCAGCAGTTCCCTCGGGACTAGCGGGAGCTACGAGCAGTACTTC. This codes for CASSSLGTSGSYEQYF.

In this sample, this clone turned up a few times. The J gene is TRBJ1-5, the V gene TRBV27; D is uncertain. Trimming cost V 5 bases and J 0 bases, with 11 bases left between them. CDR1 and CDR2 from the germline V gene are MNHEY and SMNVEV (reference sequence). The CDR3 has 15 residues. The DNA of the CDR3 is TGTGCCAGCAGTCCGACGGAGAATAGCAATCAGCCCCAGCATTTT. It encodes CASSPTENSNQPQHF.

Only a few counts were recorded for this clone. The CDR3 region has the DNA TGCGCCAGCAGCCAAGATCTAGCTGTTGATATAGCCAAAAACATTCAGTACTTC. Amino acids: CASSQDLAVDIAKNIQYF. This sequence joins TRBV4-3 and TRBJ2-4; possibly TRBD2 for D (5 bases). This CDR3 is built from 18 residues. Germline V gene data show CDR1 as LGHNA and CDR2 as YSLEER. The ends were cut back, 0 bases at V and 0 bases at J, with 15 bases in the middle.

Only a few counts were recorded for this clone. The rearrangement joins TRBV9 to TRBJ2-5; tentatively, D is TRBD1 or TRBD2 (5 bases each). The V end was cut by 0 bases, the J end by 5 bases, with 17 bases between. This CDR3 region has 16 residues. CDR1 is SGDLS, CDR2 YYNGEE, per germline. The CDR3 DNA reads TGTGCCAGCAGCGTAGCGGGGCAGGGTGGTTCGGAGACCCAGTACTTC. Translation gives CASSVAGQGGSETQYF.

The chain joins TRBV5-1 to TRBJ2-1; 9 nucleotides align to TRBD2. Germline-derived CDR1 and CDR2 are SGHRS and YFSETQ. The CDR3 contains 16 residues. The V gene end was trimmed by 0 bases and the J gene end by 6 bases; junction bases not matched to a gene: 7. The CDR3 coding sequence is TGCGCCAGCAGCTTGGGGGCCGGGACTAGCCGCAATGAGCAGTTCTTC. Protein: CASSLGAGTSRNEQFF.

The rearrangement uses TRBV7-3 and TRBJ2-5; D is uncertain. V lost 0 bases and J lost 5, with 7 bases in between. The CDR3 runs 13 residues. CDR1 is SGHTA and CDR2 is FQGTGA in the germline V gene. DNA for the CDR3: TGTGCCAGCAGCTTAACGGGTGGTGAGACCCAGTACTTC. As protein: CASSLTGGETQYF.